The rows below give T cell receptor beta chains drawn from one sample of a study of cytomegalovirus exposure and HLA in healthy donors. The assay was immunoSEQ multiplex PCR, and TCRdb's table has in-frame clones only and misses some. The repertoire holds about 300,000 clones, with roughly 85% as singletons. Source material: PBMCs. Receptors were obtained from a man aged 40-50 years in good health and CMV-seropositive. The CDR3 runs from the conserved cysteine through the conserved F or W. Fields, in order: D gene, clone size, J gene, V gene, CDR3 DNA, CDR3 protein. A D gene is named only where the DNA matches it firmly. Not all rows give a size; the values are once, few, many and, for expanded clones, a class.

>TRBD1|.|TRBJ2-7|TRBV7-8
TGTGCCAGCAGCCCTCGCCGACAGGGAAACTACGAGCAGTACTTC
CASSPRRQGNYEQYF
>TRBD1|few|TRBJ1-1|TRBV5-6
TGTGCCAGCAGCTTCGTGGGACAGGGGGTGATTGAAGCTTTCTTT
CASSFVGQGVIEAFF
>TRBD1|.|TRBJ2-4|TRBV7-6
TGTGCCAGCAGCTCTGGACAGGGGATAAACATTCAGTACTTC
CASSSGQGINIQYF
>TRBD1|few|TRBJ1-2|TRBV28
TGTGCCAGCAGTCTTGGGACAGGGAACTATGGCTACACCTTC
CASSLGTGNYGYTF
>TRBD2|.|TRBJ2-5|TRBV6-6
TGTGCCAGCAGTTACTCGCGCGGGGAGGCGGGGGAGCAGTACTTC
CASSYSRGEAGEQYF
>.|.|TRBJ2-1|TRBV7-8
TGTGCCAGCAGCTTAGGCGGGGTGTACAATGAGCAGTTCTTC
CASSLGGVYNEQFF
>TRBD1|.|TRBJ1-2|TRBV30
TGTGCCTGGAGTGGACAGGGTTACTATGGCTACACCTTC
CAWSGQGYYGYTF
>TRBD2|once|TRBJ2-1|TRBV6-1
TGTGCCAGCAGTGAGGGACTAGCGTATACCCCCTACAATGAGCAGTTCTTC
CASSEGLAYTPYNEQFF
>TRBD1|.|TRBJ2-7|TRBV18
TGTGCCAGCAGCCCGACAGGGGCCTACGAGCAGTACTTC
CASSPTGAYEQYF
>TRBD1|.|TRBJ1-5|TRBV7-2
TGTGCCAGCAGCACGACAGGGGGCGGCAATCAGCCCCAGCATTTT
CASSTTGGGNQPQHF
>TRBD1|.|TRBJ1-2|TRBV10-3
TGTGCCATCAAGGGGACAGGAAACTATGGCTACACCTTC
CAIKGTGNYGYTF
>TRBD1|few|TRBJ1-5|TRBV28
TGTGCCAGCAGCGAACAGGGGGCGAGCCGCAATCAGCCCCAGCATTTT
CASSEQGASRNQPQHF
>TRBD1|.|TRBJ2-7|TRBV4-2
TGTGCCAGCAGCCACAATGACAGGGTCTCCTACGAGCAGTACTTC
CASSHNDRVSYEQYF
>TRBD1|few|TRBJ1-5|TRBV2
TGTGCCAGCAGTGATACAGGGGTTCAGCCCCAGCATTTT
CASSDTGVQPQHF
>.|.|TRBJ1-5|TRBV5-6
TGTGCCAGCAGCTTGTGGTTCTATAGCAATCAGCCCCAGCATTTT
CASSLWFYSNQPQHF
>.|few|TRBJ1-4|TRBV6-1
TGTGCCAGCAATCCGCCGGCAACTAATGAAAAACTGTTTTTT
CASNPPATNEKLFF
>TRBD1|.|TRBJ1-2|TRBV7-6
TGTGCCAGCAGCTTAGGCGCAGGGGGTGGAAACTATGGCTACACCTTC
CASSLGAGGGNYGYTF
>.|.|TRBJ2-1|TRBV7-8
TGTGCCAGCAGCTCCGGGGGCTCCTACAATGAGCAGTTCTTC
CASSSGGSYNEQFF
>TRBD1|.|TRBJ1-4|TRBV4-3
TGCGCCAGCAGCCAACTGACAGGGGCTGAAAAACTGTTTTTT
CASSQLTGAEKLFF
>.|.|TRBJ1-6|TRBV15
TGTGCCACCAGCAGAGATCTACAGGTCAATTCACCCCTCCACTTT
CATSRDLQVNSPLHF
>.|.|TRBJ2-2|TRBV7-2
TGTGCCAGCAGCTTAGATAATTCCGGGGAGCTGTTTTTT
CASSLDNSGELFF
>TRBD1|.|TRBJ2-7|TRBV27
TGTGCCAGCAGTTTAGCCAGCCCCGGGACAGGCGCCTACGAGCAGTACTTC
CASSLASPGTGAYEQYF
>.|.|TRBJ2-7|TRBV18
TGTGCCAGCTCACCATCGGACGGGGGCGAGCAGTACTTC
CASSPSDGGEQYF
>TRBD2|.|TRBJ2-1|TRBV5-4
TGTGCCAGCAGCTTGGAGTTAGCGGGAGGGCCCCCTGAGCAGTTCTTC
CASSLELAGGPPEQFF
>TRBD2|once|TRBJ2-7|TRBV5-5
TGTGCCAGCAGCCCCCGGGGTAGCGGGCTTTCCTACGAGCAGTACTTC
CASSPRGSGLSYEQYF
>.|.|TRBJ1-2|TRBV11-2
TGTGCCAGCAGCTTAGAAAGCGGCTATGGCTACACCTTC
CASSLESGYGYTF
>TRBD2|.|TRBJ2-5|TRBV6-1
TGTGCCAGCATCTTTAGCGGGAGTATCCAAGAGACCCAGTACTTC
CASIFSGSIQETQYF
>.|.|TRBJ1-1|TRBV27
TGTGCCATCCCGGGGATTATGAACACTGAAGCTTTCTTT
CAIPGIMNTEAFF
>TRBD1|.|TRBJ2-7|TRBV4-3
TGCGCCAGCAGCCAAGGGACAGGGGGCAACGAGCAGTACTTC
CASSQGTGGNEQYF
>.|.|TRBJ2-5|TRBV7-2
TGTGCCAGCAGCTTAGCCCGAGAAGAGACCCAGTACTTC
CASSLAREETQYF
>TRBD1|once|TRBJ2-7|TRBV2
TGTGCCAGCAAGGGGGACAGTGGATCCTACGAGCAGTACTTC
CASKGDSGSYEQYF
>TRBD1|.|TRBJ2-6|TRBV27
TGTGCCAGCAGTTTACAGCAAACAGGGGTTGGGGCCAACGTCCTGACTTTC
CASSLQQTGVGANVLTF
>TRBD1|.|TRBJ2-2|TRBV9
TGTGCCAGCAGCGTACAACAGGGGGCTCGGACCGGGGAGCTGTTTTTT
CASSVQQGARTGELFF
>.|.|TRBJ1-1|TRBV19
TGTGCCAGTAGCCATATGCAGGGGATCAACACTGAAGCTTTCTTT
CASSHMQGINTEAFF
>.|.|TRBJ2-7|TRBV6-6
TGTGCCAGCACCGCCAGGGCCCAGTCCGAGCAGTACTTC
CASTARAQSEQYF
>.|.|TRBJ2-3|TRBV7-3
TGTGCCAGCAGTCCGGGGTTCACAGATACGCAGTATTTT
CASSPGFTDTQYF
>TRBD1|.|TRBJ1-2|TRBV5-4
TGTGCCAGCAGCTCTGTCACAGGGGATAATGGCTACACCTTC
CASSSVTGDNGYTF
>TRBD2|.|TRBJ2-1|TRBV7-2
TGTGCCAGCAGCTTTGCCGGGACTAGTGCGAGAAATGAGCAGTTCTTC
CASSFAGTSARNEQFF
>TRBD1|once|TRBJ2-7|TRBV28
TGTGCCAGCAGGGCACAGGGGGCCCACGAGCAGTACTTC
CASRAQGAHEQYF
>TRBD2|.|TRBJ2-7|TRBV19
TGTGCCAGTAGTATAGGACTAGCGGGAGCCTACGAGCAGTACTTC
CASSIGLAGAYEQYF
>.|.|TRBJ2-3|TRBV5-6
TGTGCCAGCAGCTTTTGGGTGCGGGGCACAGATACGCAGTATTTT
CASSFWVRGTDTQYF
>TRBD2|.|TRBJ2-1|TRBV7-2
TGTGCCAGCAGCTTAGGCTTCCTAGCGGGAGCCCAAGATGAGCAGTTCTTC
CASSLGFLAGAQDEQFF
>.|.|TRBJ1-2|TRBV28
TGTGCCAGCAGTCCGCCCACTATAACTAACTCGAACTATGGCTACACCTTC
CASSPPTITNSNYGYTF
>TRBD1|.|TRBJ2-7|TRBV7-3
TGTGCCAGCAGCTTACACAGGACAGGGGGCCACGAGCAGTACTTC
CASSLHRTGGHEQYF
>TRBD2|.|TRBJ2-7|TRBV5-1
TGCGCCAGCAGCCCCCTGGGACTAGCGGGAAACTTCATCTACGAGCAGTACTTC
CASSPLGLAGNFIYEQYF
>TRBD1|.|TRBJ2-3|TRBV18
TGTGCCAGCTCACCACTTCCCCACAGGGGGCGGTTGGCAGATACGCAGTATTTT
CASSPLPHRGRLADTQYF
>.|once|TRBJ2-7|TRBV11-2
TGTGCCAGCAGCTTCGACAGCGTCTACGAGCAGTACTTC
CASSFDSVYEQYF
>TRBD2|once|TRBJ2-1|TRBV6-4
TGTGCCAGCAGTGCGAGACTAGCGGGAAGGTTCGATGAGCAGTTCTTC
CASSARLAGRFDEQFF
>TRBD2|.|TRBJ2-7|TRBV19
TGTGCCAGTAGTTCGGGACTAGCGGGAGGATCCTACGAGCAGTACTTC
CASSSGLAGGSYEQYF
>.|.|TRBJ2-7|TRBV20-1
TGCAGTGCTAGGTCTACCTACGAGCAGTACTTC
CSARSTYEQYF
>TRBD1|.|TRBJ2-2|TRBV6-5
TGTGCCAGCAGCTGGGGGACAGGGGGGACCGGGGAGCTGTTTTTT
CASSWGTGGTGELFF
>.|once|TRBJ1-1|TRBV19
TGTGCCAGTAGTATAGGCCCAGGATACACTGAAGCTTTCTTT
CASSIGPGYTEAFF
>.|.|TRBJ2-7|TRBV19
TGTGCCAGTAGTACTACAGGGATATACGAGCAGTACTTC
CASSTTGIYEQYF
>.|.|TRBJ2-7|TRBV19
TGTGCCAGTAGTATGGGGGCAGGGTCCTCCTACGAGCAGTACTTC
CASSMGAGSSYEQYF
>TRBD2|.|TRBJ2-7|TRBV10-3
TGTGCCATCAGTCGACTAGCGGGAGGGGGCTACGAGCAGTACTTC
CAISRLAGGGYEQYF